These 27 T cell receptor beta chains were all obtained from the same sample, sequenced in a study of CD8 T cells in ankylosing spondylitis. One entry per CDR3 protein, called by TCRdb with MiXCR from the 5' RACE reads. The sample carries about 64,000 distinct CDR3 sequences, 6.2% recorded once. Sequencing was carried out using synovial fluid, either unsorted or a sorted T cell fraction (not recorded which). The source is a male donor with ankylosing spondylitis.

This clonotype was observed many times. The J gene is TRBJ2-7, the V gene TRBV28, with D unresolved. Germline CDR1 reads MDHEN; CDR2 reads SYDVKM. The CDR3 totals 11 residues. Trimming removed 4 bases from V and 12 bases from J, with 13 bases in between. CDR3 residues: CASSSDRRRYF. For the CDR3, the DNA is TGTGCCAGCAGTTCGGACCGCCGTCGGTACTTC.

This clonotype was seen many times. This chain connects TRBV6-2 or TRBV6-3 to TRBJ2-1, with D tentatively TRBD2 (6 bases). Germline lookup yields CDR1 MNHEY and CDR2 SVGEGT. This CDR3 spans 14 amino acids. Trimming took off 5 bases at V and 0 bases at J, with 8 bases between the two ends. The CDR3 sequence is CASSLASSYNEQFF. The DNA for the CDR3 is TGTGCCAGCAGTCTAGCGAGCTCCTACAATGAGCAGTTCTTC.

CDR3 residues: CASSHRRDTQYF. The CDR3 DNA reads TGTGCCAGCAGCCATCGCCGGGATACGCAGTATTTT. This sequence joins TRBV3-1 and TRBJ2-3, with D unclear. The ends were cut back, 3 bases at V and 6 bases at J, with 7 bases in the middle. CDR1 is LGHDT and CDR2 is YNNKEL in the germline V gene (reference sequence). The CDR3 runs 12 residues.

The table lists this clonotype with a few counts. This chain uses TRBV21-1 with TRBJ2-2; TRBD2 was called by the table and not checked on the DNA. TRBV21-1 is shown as a pseudogene. The CDR3 extends over 15 amino acids. The CDR3 nucleotides read TGTGCCAGCAGCAAATCCTCCCCCTTGGTCGGGGAGCTGTTTTTT. Its protein is CASSKSSPLVGELFF.

V and J are TRBV18 and TRBJ2-5, with 8 bases that match TRBD2. Per germline, CDR1 KGHSH and CDR2 LQKENI. Trimming at V came to 1 base and at J to 4 bases, leaving 14 bases not matched to a gene. The CDR3 runs 18 residues. The CDR3 bases are TGTGCCAGCTCACCACGGGCCAGCGGGAGTCGGGGGGTAGAGACCCAGTACTTC. Amino acids: CASSPRASGSRGVETQYF.

V gene TRBV30 combines with J gene TRBJ1-1; tentative D call: TRBD1 (6 bases). The germline V gene has CDR1 GTSNPN and CDR2 SVGIG (reference sequence). This CDR3 comprises 15 residues. V was clipped by 3 bases and J by 9 bases, with 23 bases between them. This CDR3 is CAWRGPGGPLKQAFF. For the CDR3, the DNA is TGTGCCTGGAGAGGGCCCGGGGGGCCACTGAAGCAAGCTTTCTTT.

This clonotype was observed a few times. The chain recombines TRBV2 with TRBJ2-1, with D perhaps matching TRBD1 (5 bases). V was shortened by 8 bases and J by 5 bases, with 10 bases between the two germline ends. CDR1 and CDR2 from the germline V gene are SNHLY and FYNNEI. The length of the CDR3 is 12 residues. The CDR3 DNA reads TGTGCCAGCCGCAGGGAAAACAATGAGCAGTTCTTC. The encoded protein is CASRRENNEQFF. Supplemented by reference TRBV2 and TRBJ2-1, the full variable domain reads EPEVTQTPSHQVTQMGQEVILRCVPISNHLYFYWYRQILGQKVEFLVSFYNNEISEKSEIFDDQFSVERPDGSNFTLKIRSTKLEDSAMYFCASRRENNEQFFGPGTRLTVL.

This clonotype was observed many times. This chain links TRBV7-2 with TRBJ2-7, with TRBD1 matching over 8 bases. This CDR3 comprises 15 residues. Trimming took 0 bases from V and 6 from J; bases not matched to a gene: 7. The V gene's germline CDR1 is SGHTA and CDR2 FQGNSA. This chain's CDR3 is CASSLAGTGVLEQYF. CDR3 in DNA: TGTGCCAGCAGCTTAGCTGGGACAGGAGTACTCGAGCAGTACTTC.

This clonotype was detected many times. The chain links TRBV29-1 to TRBJ2-4, with D unresolved. Trimming pared 0 bases from V and 0 bases from J, leaving 9 bases between. This CDR3 is 15 amino acids long. Germline CDR1 is SQVTM and CDR2 is ANQGSEA. Written as DNA, the CDR3 is TGCAGCGTTGAAGATACTGGGGAAGCCAAAAACATTCAGTACTTC. Residues: CSVEDTGEAKNIQYF.

The sample holds many counts of this clonotype. The chain recombines TRBV28 with TRBJ2-1; 11 nucleotides line up with TRBD2. Trimming cost V 3 bases and J 7 bases; bases outside gene matches: 2. The CDR3 totals 14 residues. The germline gives CDR1 MDHEN, CDR2 SYDVKM. CDR3 nucleotide sequence: TGTGCCAGCAGTTTCACTAGCGGGGGAAATGAGCAGTTCTTC. It codes for CASSFTSGGNEQFF.

This clonotype was seen ten or more times. The rearrangement uses TRBV20-1 and TRBJ1-2; D gene unclear. The CDR3 spans 11 residues. Germline CDR1 DFQATT, CDR2 SNEGSKA (reference sequence). CDR3 nucleotide sequence: TGCAGCGCTTCTGACAATTATGGCTACACCTTC. Its translation: CSASDNYGYTF.

This clonotype turned up a few times. J is TRBJ2-7 and V is TRBV18; TRBD1 is a possible D gene (6 bases). Between the trimmed V and J ends, which lost 2 bases and 4 bases, there was a span of 9 bases. This CDR3 is 13 amino acids long. CDR1 and CDR2 (germline): KGHSH, LQKENI. DNA for the CDR3: TGTGCCAGCTCACCATCAGGGGCATACGAGCAGTACTTC. Encoded protein: CASSPSGAYEQYF.

This clonotype was counted many times. The chain has TRBV29-1 and TRBJ2-1; no reliable D call. V was shortened by 8 bases and J by 0 bases, with 8 bases between the two germline ends. Germline values: CDR1 SQVTM, CDR2 ANQGSEA. CDR3 length: 12 residues. The CDR3 region is CSSLSSYNEQFF. The CDR3 DNA follows: TGCAGCTCTTTAAGCTCCTACAATGAGCAGTTCTTC.

The rearrangement uses TRBV20-1 and TRBJ2-7, with 7 bases matching TRBD2. With V trimmed by 0 bases and J by 1 base, 12 bases remained unmatched. This CDR3 region has 17 residues. The germline V gene encodes CDR1 DFQATT and CDR2 SNEGSKA (reference sequence). CDR3 nucleotides: TGCAGTGCTAGAGAGGGCTGGGGGGAGGGGCCTTCCTACGAGCAGTACTTC. Translation gives CSAREGWGEGPSYEQYF.

This clonotype showed up many times. The genes are TRBV6-5 and TRBJ2-7, with 12 bases identical to TRBD2. Germline trimming cut 3 bases from V and 7 bases from J; bases unmatched to any gene: 10. Germline loops: CDR1 MNHEY, CDR2 SVGAGI. The length of the CDR3 is 16 residues. The CDR3 DNA reads TGTGCCAGCAGTTATCGGACTAGCGGGGCCCCTTGGGAGCAGTACTTC. This translates into CASSYRTSGAPWEQYF.

This clonotype has a handful of counts. CDR3 nucleotide sequence: TGTGCCAGCAGTAATCAGGGACTACGCACAGATACGCAGTATTTT. It translates to CASSNQGLRTDTQYF. The chain carries TRBV2 and TRBJ2-3; 7 positions agree with TRBD2. CDR1 and CDR2 (germline): SNHLY, FYNNEI. Trimming at V came to 5 bases and at J to 1 base, leaving 6 bases not matched to a gene. The CDR3 extends over 15 amino acids.

The table lists this clonotype with a few counts. The J gene is TRBJ1-5, the V gene TRBV7-2; TRBD1 matches 7 bases. Germline CDR1 is SGHTA and CDR2 is FQGNSA. Trimming took 3 bases from V and 7 from J; bases not matched to a gene: 6. There are 14 residues in the CDR3. DNA for the CDR3: TGTGCCAGCAGCTTCGGGGACAGACTACAGCCCCAGCATTTT. Translation gives CASSFGDRLQPQHF.

This clonotype has ten or more counts. This chain connects TRBV20-1 to TRBJ1-1; D is possibly TRBD1 (6 bases). The germline CDR1 and CDR2 sequences are DFQATT and SNEGSKA (reference sequence). V was clipped by 3 bases and J by 2 bases, with 19 bases between them. The CDR3 runs to 16 residues. The CDR3 nucleotides are TGCAGTGCTAGGCCTTCCACCGGGACACTAAACACTGAAGCTTTCTTT. Protein sequence: CSARPSTGTLNTEAFF.

In its sample, this clonotype was seen many times. V is TRBV19 and J is TRBJ2-7; 11 positions agree with TRBD1. The CDR3 consists of 15 residues. CDR1 and CDR2 (germline): LNHDA, SQIVND (reference sequence). With V trimmed by 6 bases and J by 2 bases, 6 bases remained unmatched. The CDR3 DNA sequence: TGTGCCAGTAGAAGCGGGACAGGGGGACCCTACGAGCAGTACTTC. Translating it yields CASRSGTGGPYEQYF.

This clonotype showed up many times. This chain uses TRBV4-1 with TRBJ2-2; 10 nucleotides line up with TRBD2. The ends lost 4 bases at V and 6 bases at J; junction bases unmatched: 8. The CDR3 spans 16 residues. CDR1 MGHRA and CDR2 YSYEKL come from the germline V gene. The CDR3, as DNA: TGCGCCAGCAGCCGGAGCGGGAGGGTGTCTTCCGGGGAGCTGTTTTTT. Amino acids: CASSRSGRVSSGELFF.

This clonotype was recorded at least ten times. The V and J genes are TRBV28 and TRBJ2-7, with TRBD1 matching over 10 bases. Trimming removed 3 bases from V and 3 bases from J; junction bases left unmatched: 8. Germline loops: CDR1 MDHEN, CDR2 SYDVKM. This CDR3 spans 16 amino acids. The CDR3 sequence is CASSLLGQGSIYEQYF. The CDR3, as DNA: TGTGCCAGCAGTTTGCTGGGACAGGGGAGTATCTACGAGCAGTACTTC.

This clonotype is termed medium-sized. V usage is TRBV5-1 and J usage is TRBJ2-3; 9 bases line up with TRBD1. The CDR3 has 16 amino acids. Per germline, CDR1 SGHRS and CDR2 YFSETQ. The junction had 9 bases not matched to a gene; V was cut back by 4 bases and J by 3 bases. CDR3 protein: CASSPADRGETDTQYF. For the CDR3, the DNA is TGCGCCAGCAGCCCTGCGGACAGGGGTGAAACAGATACGCAGTATTTT.

In this sample, this clonotype turned up many times. V is TRBV2 and J is TRBJ2-5; TRBD2 might be the D (6 bases). From germline, CDR1 is SNHLY and CDR2 FYNNEI. With 6 bases removed from V and 5 bases from J, the gap between germline ends came to 13 bases. The CDR3 is 13 residues long. CDR3 nucleotides: TGTGCCAGCAGCCGGGAGAAAGATGAGACCCAGTACTTC. This encodes CASSREKDETQYF.

This clonotype has a count of ten or more. V usage is TRBV7-2 and J usage is TRBJ2-7; TRBD1 might be the D (6 bases). Germline CDR1 and CDR2: SGHTA and FQGNSA. The V and J ends lost 0 bases and 9 bases respectively, with 24 bases between them. The CDR3 is 17 residues long. The CDR3 DNA is TGTGCCAGCAGCTTAGCGCTTGGGACATTGGTCTCCCTCGGGCAGTACTTC. Translated, it gives CASSLALGTLVSLGQYF.

This clonotype was found many times. The J gene is TRBJ2-4, the V gene TRBV28; TRBD1 matches at 9 bases. This CDR3 comprises 14 residues. Germline trimming cut 9 bases from V and 3 bases from J; bases unmatched to any gene: 6. The germline gives CDR1 MDHEN, CDR2 SYDVKM. CDR3 residues: CASGDREGKNIQYF. As DNA, the CDR3 is TGTGCCAGTGGGGACAGGGAGGGCAAAAACATTCAGTACTTC.

This clonotype occurred many times. V and J are TRBV12-3 or TRBV12-4 and TRBJ2-5; D is uncertain. Deletions cut 3 bases from V and 2 bases from J, with 7 bases between. The CDR3 contains 13 residues. CDR3 region: CASSFWRQETQYF. The CDR3, as DNA: TGTGCCAGCAGTTTTTGGAGACAAGAGACCCAGTACTTC.

By frequency in the sample, this clonotype is medium-sized. The chain links TRBV29-1 to TRBJ1-1; the D gene is possibly TRBD1 (6 bases). Germline CDR1 is SQVTM and CDR2 is ANQGSEA. The germline V and J ends were trimmed by 7 bases and 0 bases, with 18 bases remaining between them. This CDR3 has 15 residues. As DNA, the CDR3 is TGCAGCGCGGTTCCCGGACAGAGGCTGAACACTGAAGCTTTCTTT. It encodes CSAVPGQRLNTEAFF.